This TCR beta chain was recorded in a study of OX40 agonist ivuxolimab in advanced cancers. Background for the entire study: The costimulatory receptor OX40 (CD134) was targeted by ivuxolimab, a fully human IgG2 agonistic monoclonal antibody. The point of sequencing TCRbeta in the periphery was to test whether ivuxolimab changed TCR sequence diversity and drove clonal T-cell expansion. The monotherapy dose-escalation portion (N ≈ 50 patients) of the phase I ivuxolimab trial is reported in the paper. Three dose-escalation patients achieved partial responses, one with hepatocellular carcinoma and two with cutaneous melanoma. Patients were allowed to have had prior anti-PD-1, anti-PD-L1 or anti-CTLA-4 therapy, and roughly 40% of the dose-escalation patients had been treated with checkpoint inhibitors. In the dose-escalation cohort, over 65% of patients were male, and the mean age was around 60 years, with a range of about 23 to 80. Of the 50 to 55 patients in dose escalation, some 20 had hepatocellular carcinoma, around 15 had melanoma, 9 had renal cell carcinoma and 9 had head and neck cancer. Intravenous ivuxolimab was administered to patients every 2 weeks at six dose levels: 0.01, 0.1, 0.3, 1.5, 3 and 10 mg/kg.

With regard to this clone: Its antigen is currently not known. No much larger clone is present one base from it, and per-base qualities are unavailable.

For this chain, trimming is 5 bases at the V end and 4 bases at the J end, and the number of junction bases without a gene match is 8. The CDR3 numbers 15 residues from cysteine through phenylalanine. The retained sequence is limited to the CDR3, 45 bases, with the frame set at the first base. Via the germline V gene, CDR1 is SGHTA and CDR2 FQGNSA. Patients with a history of autoimmune disease or receiving systemic immunosuppression were excluded from the trial. In every dose cohort, peripheral blood was drawn for TCR sequencing at baseline, cycle 4 day 1, and cycle 7 day 1. Samples came from an open-label, multicenter, first-in-human phase I dose-escalation trial of ivuxolimab. Adults with locally advanced or metastatic head and neck squamous cell, hepatocellular, melanoma or renal cell carcinoma were enrolled in the trial. Before TCR sequencing, CD4+ T cells and CD8+ T cells from peripheral blood were sorted into separate populations.

Overall study outcomes, separate from this receptor: Antigen specificity was not determined for the clonally expanded peripheral T cells. Low levels of normalized T-cell clonal expansion were also seen in some patients who did not respond. At doses from 0.1 to 3.0 mg/kg, clonal expansion was seen in both CD4+ and CD8+ blood T cells between baseline and week 6. Partial responders in the 0.1-3.0 mg/kg groups had among the lowest normalized peripheral clonal expansion, especially among CD8+ T cells. After ivuxolimab, expanded clones were on average more numerous among CD8+ T cells than among CD4+ T cells.

For sequencing of the TCRbeta CDR3 region, genomic DNA was extracted from the sorted cells. The immunoSEQ Assay was used to sequence the TCRbeta CDR3 regions. The table was pulled from immuneACCESS by TCRdb, which kept in-frame rearrangements only. Such tables lose some clones; where checked, under half of the loss comes from unresolved V genes, and the rest has no known cause. The sample table holds tens of thousands of clones, of which around 87% were seen once. Roughly 2.4% of the sample is taken by the ten largest. This clonotype was obtained from an adult with an advanced solid tumor such as melanoma, head and neck, liver or kidney cancer. Material: CD4+ or CD8+ T cells sorted from blood, obtained in a trial of the OX40 agonist ivuxolimab. The rearranged segments are TRBV7-2 and TRBJ1-1; 9 junctional bases match TRBD1. The nucleotides read TGTGCCAGCAGCAGACGACAGGGGGGACGCACTGAAGCTTTCTTT. This codes for CASSRRQGGRTEAFF.